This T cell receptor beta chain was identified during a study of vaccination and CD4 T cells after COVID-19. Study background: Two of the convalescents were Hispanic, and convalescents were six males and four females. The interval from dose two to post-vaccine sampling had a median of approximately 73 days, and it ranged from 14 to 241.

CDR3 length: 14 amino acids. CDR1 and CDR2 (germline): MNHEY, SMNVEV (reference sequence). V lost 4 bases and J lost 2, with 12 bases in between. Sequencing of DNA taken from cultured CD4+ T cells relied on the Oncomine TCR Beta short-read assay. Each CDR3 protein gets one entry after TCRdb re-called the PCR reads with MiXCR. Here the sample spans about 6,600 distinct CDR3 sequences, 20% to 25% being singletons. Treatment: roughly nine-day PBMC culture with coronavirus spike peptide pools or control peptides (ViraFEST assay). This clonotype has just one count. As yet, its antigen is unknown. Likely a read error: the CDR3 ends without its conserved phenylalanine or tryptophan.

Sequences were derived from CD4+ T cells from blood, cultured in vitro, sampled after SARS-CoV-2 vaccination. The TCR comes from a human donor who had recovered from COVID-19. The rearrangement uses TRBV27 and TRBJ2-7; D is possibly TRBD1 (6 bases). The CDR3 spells CASSYKGGAYEQYY. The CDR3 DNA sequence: TGTGCCAGCAGTTACAAAGGGGGAGCCTACGAGCAGTACTAC.